This entry describes one TCR beta chain. This clone was picked up one time. Its antigen specificity is not known. Base qualities are not at hand, and no much larger clone is one base apart. The immunoSEQ Assay, a bias-controlled multiplex PCR, was used to amplify TCRbeta CDR3 regions from genomic DNA. For the original study's pipeline: The number of nucleated cells in each sample was estimated from the amplification of reference gene primers within the assay. Sequence reads were collapsed and filtered to measure the absolute abundance of every unique TCRbeta CDR3 rearrangement. For each sample, productive Simpson clonality was calculated by taking the square root of Simpson's diversity index across productive rearrangements. Imported from immuneACCESS, the table was reduced by TCRdb to in-frame sequences with V and J called. These copies leave out some clones; in studies compared against another copy, an unresolved V gene accounts for under half, and the cause of the remainder is not known. V and J calls and clone size are copied from that table; D and trimming were computed from the DNA. The sample records 75,000 or so clones, 80% of which are singletons. The ten largest clonotypes hold approximately 5.8% of the sample.

The data belong to a study of blood T cell repertoires in COVID-19 (dated by TCRdb to 2019 to 2021). The study in broad terms: The collaborator samples originated in the United States, Italy and Spain and spanned the acute and convalescent phases of COVID-19. The material from the prospective study consisted of cDNA or gDNA derived from T cells, B-cell-depleted T cells, or PBMCs. Deeply sampled blood TCRbeta repertoires from subjects exposed to, actively infected with, or recovered from COVID-19 were included in the dataset. A freely available public database, intended as a resource for researchers studying the immune response to SARS-CoV-2, is where the repertoires were released. The samples were drawn from the first 160 participants of the ongoing ImmuneRACE study and from some 1,300 subjects provided by 6 global collaborators. The sample metadata nearly always contained a de-identified subject ID, COVID-19 status, age in years and sex. HLA class I and class II types, where available, came from metadata supplied by the sample provider rather than from assay-based typing.

The full study reports these points: Clinical and demographic metadata were provided uncurated, with the amount varying by source and participant.

The CDR3 holds 14 amino acids from the cysteine to the phenylalanine. Just the 42-base CDR3 DNA is kept, in frame starting at base 1. Based on the germline V gene, the CDR1 and CDR2 sequences are SGHRS and YFSETQ. Trimming takes 2 bases from V and 2 bases from J, and the germline ends sit 10 bases apart. The collaborating institutions used their own protocols to collect whole blood in K2EDTA tubes. For TCRbeta analysis, collaborator samples were shipped as frozen whole blood, as isolated PBMCs, or as DNA extracted from either sample type. The TCR originated in a man aged 60 to 75 with active or convalescent COVID-19. Sequencing was done on a sample of peripheral blood. The rearrangement joined TRBV5-1 to TRBJ1-2; TRBD1 is a possible D gene, resting on 5 matching bases. The CDR3 reads CASSLQEFNYGYTF. The DNA reads TGCGCCAGCAGCTTACAGGAATTCAACTATGGCTACACCTTC.